One and the same sample provided the 8 T cell receptor beta chains below, sequenced in a study of early T cells in non-severe SARS-CoV-2 infection. TCRdb re-analysed the 5' RACE reads in MiXCR, keeping a single row per CDR3 protein. The sample yields tens of thousands of distinct CDR3 sequences, 9% to 15% seen once. Sequenced input: whole blood. These receptor sequences come from an adult who was a healthcare worker with PCR-confirmed SARS-CoV-2 infection or an uninfected control (not recorded which).

The V gene is TRBV18, the J gene TRBJ2-1; D call uncertain. Per the germline V gene, CDR1 is KGHSH and CDR2 is LQKENI. The CDR3 is 16 residues long. V lost 0 bases and J lost 1, with 10 bases in between. CDR3 amino acids: CASSPPSLQSYNEQFF. CDR3 DNA: TGTGCCAGCTCACCACCGTCACTACAATCCTACAATGAGCAGTTCTTC.

The table lists this clonotype with a few counts. The rearrangement joins TRBV6-2 or TRBV6-3 to TRBJ1-2, with no clear D. V was cut by 6 bases and J by 2 bases, with 7 bases left in between. The germline CDR1 and CDR2 sequences are MNHEY and SVGEGT. The CDR3 covers 12 residues. CDR3 amino acids: CASRNHNYGYTF. The CDR3 DNA follows: TGTGCCAGCAGGAACCACAACTATGGCTACACCTTC.

This clonotype is judged medium-sized. CDR3 coding DNA: TGTGCCAGCAGTTTGAGTCCCCTTGCGGGTGAAAAACTGTTTTTT. Its translation is CASSLSPLAGEKLFF. This rearrangement joins TRBV27 to TRBJ1-4, with D unclear. The V gene's germline CDR1 is MNHEY and CDR2 SMNVEV (reference sequence). CDR3 length: 15 amino acids. V was trimmed by 3 bases and J by 7 bases, leaving 15 bases between them.

This clonotype came up a few times. The V and J genes are TRBV14 and TRBJ2-1, with 13 positions matching TRBD2. The CDR3 is made up of 15 amino acids. V dropped 5 bases and J dropped 16; count of bases not matched to a gene: 14. Germline lookup yields CDR1 SGHDN and CDR2 FVKESK. The CDR3 here is CASSYGLAGVPTLFF. Written as DNA, the CDR3 is TGTGCCAGCAGCTATGGACTAGCGGGAGTTCCCACGCTCTTCTTC. The full variable domain, in which reference TRBV14 and TRBJ2-1 provide the parts outside the CDR3, is EAGVTQFPSHSVIEKGQTVTLRCDPISGHDNLYWYRRVMGKEIKFLLHFVKESKQDESGMPNNRFLAERTGGTYSTLKVQPAELEDSGVYFCASSYGLAGVPTLFFGPGTRLTVL.

In this sample, this clonotype turned up many times. The genes are TRBV7-8 and TRBJ2-1, with D possibly being TRBD2 (6 bases). The V gene lost 2 bases and the J gene lost 7 bases, with 18 bases spanning the gap. This CDR3 comprises 16 residues. In germline, CDR1 is SGHVS, CDR2 FQNEAQ. This CDR3 is CASSLIGGNIGNEQFF. CDR3 bases: TGTGCCAGCAGCTTAATAGGCGGGAACATCGGGAATGAGCAGTTCTTC.

This CDR3 reads CASSETQGINSPLHF. CDR3 DNA sequence: TGTGCCAGCAGTGAGACACAGGGGATAAATTCACCCCTCCACTTT. The genes are TRBV6-6 and TRBJ1-6, with 7 bases lining up with TRBD1. The ends lost 5 bases at V and 7 bases at J; junction bases unmatched: 8. CDR3 length: 15 residues. Germline CDR1 and CDR2: MNHNY and SVGAGI (reference sequence).

This clonotype was detected many times. This chain connects TRBV7-6 to TRBJ1-2; TRBD1 might be the D (6 bases). V lost 1 base and J 8 bases, leaving 17 bases between the germline ends. The CDR3 is 15 residues long. Germline assignment: CDR1 SGHVS and CDR2 FNYEAQ. For the CDR3, the DNA is TGTGCCAGCAGCTTAGACGAACAGGGAGGAGGGGGCTACACCTTC. Its translation is CASSLDEQGGGGYTF. The whole variable domain, remainder taken from reference TRBV7-6 and TRBJ1-2, is GAGVSQSPRYKVTKRGQDVALRCDPISGHVSLYWYRQALGQGPEFLTYFNYEAQQDKSGLPNDRFSAERPEGSISTLTIQRTEQRDSAMYRCASSLDEQGGGGYTFGSGTRLTVV.

In its sample, this clonotype was seen a few times. This rearrangement joins TRBV20-1 to TRBJ1-5; D is possibly TRBD1 (5 bases). This CDR3 contains 13 residues. Trimming shortened V by 4 bases and J by 4 bases, and 11 bases separated the two germline ends. Germline V gives CDR1 DFQATT, CDR2 SNEGSKA (reference sequence). For the CDR3, the DNA is TGCAGTGCTAAACCGGGACTGAATCAGCCCCAGCATTTT. Amino acid sequence: CSAKPGLNQPQHF.